This T cell receptor beta chain was sequenced for a study of blood T cell repertoires in COVID-19. About the research overall: The United States, Italy and Spain provided the acute and convalescent COVID-19 samples. PBMCs, B-cell-depleted T cells, or T cells provided the cDNA or gDNA that made up the material.

In the study's own analysis: Amplification of reference gene primers was used by the study to estimate nucleated cell counts. Some clones are missing from TCRdb's copy, which holds only in-frame ones; the method was immunoSEQ multiplex PCR. V, J and clone size are taken as reported in that table, and D and trimming were inferred from the DNA itself. The data contain more than 80,000 clones, around 80% of them seen just once; the ten biggest clones take up 14%. V was clipped by 6 bases and J by 7 bases; unmatched bases: 17. This CDR3 is built from 18 residues. The germline V gene has CDR1 MDHEN and CDR2 SYDVKM.

The receptor's source is a woman aged 60-75 years with acute or convalescent COVID-19. Specimen: peripheral blood. This chain links TRBV28 with TRBJ2-7; 14 nucleotides line up with TRBD2. CDR3 amino acids: CASSSNSGTSGSRREQYF. As DNA, the CDR3 is TGTGCCAGCAGCTCTAATAGTGGGACTAGCGGGAGTCGGCGGGAGCAGTACTTC. Supplemented by reference TRBV28 and TRBJ2-7, the full variable domain reads DVKVTQSSRYLVKRTGEKVFLECVQDMDHENMFWYRQDPGLGLRLIYFSYDVKMKEKGDIPEGYSVSREKKERFSLILESASTNQTSMYLCASSSNSGTSGSRREQYFGPGTRLTVT.